Each of the 23 T cell receptor beta chains below was sequenced from the same sample in a study of control samples from healthy donors and cancer patients. Sequenced by immunoSEQ multiplex PCR; TCRdb stores in-frame clones only, minus some. The sample holds 130,000 or so clones, more than 75% seen once. Sequenced: blood. All receptors come from a man aged 55 to 70 in good health.

Relative to its sample, this clone is medium-sized (0.01 to 0.1%). The V and J genes are TRBV7-9 and TRBJ2-1; 9 positions match TRBD1. The CDR3 spans 14 residues. Losses at the gene ends were 4 bases for V and 7 bases for J; bases not matched to a gene: 5. Germline assignment: CDR1 SEHNR and CDR2 FQNEAQ (reference sequence). The DNA for the CDR3 is TGTGCCAGCAGCTCACAGGGGGCGGGGAATGAGCAGTTCTTC. Protein sequence: CASSSQGAGNEQFF.

This clone showed up just a few times. The chain couples TRBV6-6 to TRBJ1-2; maybe TRBD1 (5 bases). V shed 6 bases and J shed 3 bases, with 11 bases lying between them. Germline-derived CDR1 and CDR2 are MNHNY and SVGAGI (reference sequence). This CDR3 spans 13 amino acids. CDR3 amino acids: CASSPTDYYGYTF. DNA of the CDR3: TGTGCCAGCAGCCCGACAGACTACTATGGCTACACCTTC.

This chain links TRBV15 with TRBJ1-2; D uncertain. Germline V gene sequence: CDR1 LNHNV, CDR2 YYDKDF (reference sequence). There are 15 residues in the CDR3. The V and J ends lost 1 base and 0 bases respectively, with 9 bases between them. CDR3 loop: CATSRGSPANYGYTF. CDR3 coding DNA: TGTGCCACCAGCAGAGGCAGCCCAGCTAACTATGGCTACACCTTC.

A few counts support this clone. The chain couples TRBV7-9 to TRBJ1-1; D is unresolved. CDR1 is SEHNR and CDR2 is FQNEAQ in the germline V gene (reference sequence). Trimming took 4 bases from V and 5 from J, leaving 14 bases between them. The CDR3 has 14 residues. The CDR3 here is CASSWRLMGTEAFF. CDR3 sequence (DNA): TGTGCCAGCAGCTGGAGACTAATGGGTACTGAAGCTTTCTTT.

The V call is TRBV6-6, the J call TRBJ2-4; 8 nucleotides match TRBD1. The CDR3 is 17 residues long. Germline V gene lookup returns CDR1 MNHNY and CDR2 SVGAGI (reference sequence). Trimming at V came to 5 bases and at J to 0 bases, leaving 9 bases not matched to a gene. The CDR3 loop is CASSPGTGPLAKNIQYF. The CDR3 DNA is TGTGCCAGCAGTCCCGGGACAGGACCCCTAGCCAAAAACATTCAGTACTTC.

The chain has TRBV6-5 and TRBJ1-3; D remains unclear. V lost 3 bases and J lost 0, with 9 bases in between. The CDR3 runs 15 residues. The germline gives CDR1 MNHEY, CDR2 SVGAGI. The CDR3 DNA follows: TGTGCCAGCAGTTATTCGGCTGCCTCTGGAAACACCATATATTTT. It yields the protein CASSYSAASGNTIYF.

This chain links TRBV11-2 with TRBJ1-1; a weak D match, TRBD1 (6 bases). Germline-derived CDR1 and CDR2 are SGHAT and FQNNGV. With 5 bases removed from V and 5 bases from J, the gap between germline ends came to 15 bases. The CDR3 loop spans 14 amino acids. The CDR3 spells CASSALGGWTEAFF. CDR3 in DNA: TGTGCCAGCAGCGCACTAGGGGGTTGGACTGAAGCTTTCTTT.

The V gene is TRBV6-2 or TRBV6-3, the J gene TRBJ1-5; possibly TRBD1 for D (6 bases). Germline CDR1 reads MNHEY; CDR2 reads SVGEGT. Trimming removed 6 bases at V and 0 bases at J, with 15 bases between. This CDR3 contains 16 residues. The CDR3 sequence is CASSHGTPNSNQPQHF. The CDR3 bases are TGTGCCAGCAGCCACGGGACACCTAATAGCAATCAGCCCCAGCATTTT.

The chain carries TRBV7-9 and TRBJ2-2; D not resolved. CDR3 length equals 15 residues. CDR1 and CDR2 from the germline V gene are SEHNR and FQNEAQ (reference sequence). V lost 4 bases and J 4 bases, leaving 13 bases between the germline ends. The CDR3 bases are TGTGCCAGCAGCTATGGGATTAGTAGCACCGGGGAGCTGTTTTTT. This codes for CASSYGISSTGELFF.

This chain links TRBV29-1 with TRBJ1-2; a weak D match, TRBD1 (5 bases). From germline, CDR1 is SQVTM and CDR2 ANQGSEA. The CDR3 loop spans 12 amino acids. The ends were cut back, 3 bases at V and 8 bases at J, with 13 bases in the middle. CDR3 protein: CSVDLPGGGYTF. Here the CDR3 DNA reads TGCAGCGTTGATTTGCCCGGGGGAGGCTACACCTTC.

The chain recombines TRBV19 with TRBJ1-1; TRBD1 is a possible D gene (5 bases). The germline gives CDR1 LNHDA, CDR2 SQIVND (reference sequence). V lost 3 bases, J lost 0 bases, and 14 bases lay in between. The CDR3 runs 16 residues. The CDR3 loop reads CASSIYGDWLNTEAFF. The CDR3, as DNA: TGTGCCAGTAGTATTTATGGGGACTGGCTGAACACTGAAGCTTTCTTT. The whole variable domain, filled in from reference TRBV19 and TRBJ1-1, reads DGGITQSPKYLFRKEGQNVTLSCEQNLNHDAMYWYRQDPGQGLRLIYYSQIVNDFQKGDIAEGYSVSREKKESFPLTVTSAQKNPTAFYLCASSIYGDWLNTEAFFGQGTRLTVV.

This clone was observed a single time. This chain connects TRBV5-6 to TRBJ1-4, with D unclear. Germline assignment: CDR1 SGHDT and CDR2 YYEEEE. The CDR3 consists of 14 residues. V lost 2 bases, J lost 0 bases, and 5 bases lay in between. The CDR3 coding sequence is TGTGCCAGCAGCTTCGGTCCAACTAATGAAAAACTGTTTTTT. Its protein product is CASSFGPTNEKLFF. Full variable domain (remainder filled in from reference TRBV5-6 and TRBJ1-4): DAGVTQSPTHLIKTRGQQVTLRCSPKSGHDTVSWYQQALGQGPQFIFQYYEEEERQRGNFPDRFSGHQFPNYSSELNVNALLLGDSALYLCASSFGPTNEKLFFGSGTQLSVL.

The chain is built from TRBV29-1 and TRBJ1-2, with a weak D call TRBD1 (5 bases). V was cut by 1 base and J by 4 bases, with 10 bases left in between. The CDR3 totals 13 residues. CDR1 and CDR2 (germline): SQVTM, ANQGSEA. In DNA form, the CDR3 reads TGCAGCGTTGAAGGGCCGGGGGGCTATGGCTACACCTTC. Amino acids: CSVEGPGGYGYTF.

This chain uses TRBV5-6 with TRBJ2-7; no definite D call. Germline V CDR1 and CDR2: SGHDT, YYEEEE. The CDR3 is 11 amino acids. V lost 1 base, J lost 6 bases, and 5 bases lay in between. CDR3 loop: CASSLYSEQYF. The CDR3, as DNA: TGTGCCAGCAGCTTGTATAGCGAGCAGTACTTC.

The CDR3 DNA follows: TGTGCCAGCAGCACTATCCAAGCTGAAAAACTGTTTTTT. Translation: CASSTIQAEKLFF. The V call is TRBV28, the J call TRBJ1-4; no reliable D call. The CDR3 extends over 13 amino acids. Per germline, CDR1 MDHEN and CDR2 SYDVKM. Between the trimmed V and J ends, which lost 6 bases and 7 bases, there was a span of 12 bases.

V and J are TRBV7-9 and TRBJ2-7; TRBD1 aligns across 9 bases. CDR1 and CDR2 (germline): SEHNR, FQNEAQ (reference sequence). This CDR3 is 14 amino acids long. Losses at the gene ends were 1 base for V and 9 bases for J; bases not matched to a gene: 7. CDR3 bases: TGTGCCAGCAGCTTAGAGGGACAGGGATTCCGGCAGTACTTC. Residues: CASSLEGQGFRQYF.

This clone was seen more than once but under ten times. The chain is built from TRBV11-2 and TRBJ1-1; tentative D call: TRBD1 (5 bases). V lost 5 bases, J lost 1 base, and 11 bases lay in between. The germline gives CDR1 SGHAT, CDR2 FQNNGV. This CDR3 is built from 14 residues. CDR3 DNA: TGTGCCAGCAGCCTTACCGACAGGAACACTGAAGCTTTCTTT. It translates to CASSLTDRNTEAFF.

V and J are TRBV18 and TRBJ2-3; D ambiguous. The CDR3 covers 13 residues. Germline CDR1 is KGHSH and CDR2 is LQKENI. Deletions cut 5 bases from V and 6 bases from J, with 12 bases between. Here the CDR3 reads CASSSTRADTQYF. DNA for the CDR3: TGTGCCAGCTCATCGACCCGGGCGGATACGCAGTATTTT.

The V call is TRBV11-1, the J call TRBJ2-1, with a possible D match to TRBD2 (5 bases). CDR3 length: 15 residues. The ends were cut back, 2 bases at V and 1 base at J, with 9 bases in the middle. CDR1 is SGHAT, CDR2 FQDESV, per germline (reference sequence). The CDR3 DNA reads as TGTGCCAGCAGCTTATTTGGCGGGTCCTACAATGAGCAGTTCTTC. It codes for CASSLFGGSYNEQFF.

V gene TRBV21-1 combines with J gene TRBJ1-5; the table's D gene call, TRBD1, was not cross checked with the DNA. TRBV21-1 is termed a pseudogene. The CDR3 covers 14 residues. The CDR3 loop is CARLISGSNQPQHF. The CDR3 DNA is TGTGCCAGACTGATTTCAGGTAGCAATCAGCCCCAGCATTTT.

The table lists this clone with a count of one. This chain uses TRBV7-2 with TRBJ2-3; 7 nucleotides line up with TRBD1. Looked up from germline, CDR1 is SGHTA and CDR2 is FQGNSA. The V and J ends lost 5 bases and 0 bases, in that order; junction bases with no gene match: 8. This CDR3 comprises 16 residues. CDR3 amino acids: CASSLNRGSSTDTQYF. CDR3 nucleotides: TGTGCCAGCAGCCTAAACAGGGGATCGAGCACAGATACGCAGTATTTT.

The CDR3 nucleotides read TGTGCCAGCAGCTTTTTGACAGGGGGCCTTTTCTATGGCTACACCTTC. It encodes CASSFLTGGLFYGYTF. The chain carries TRBV5-6 and TRBJ1-2, with 10 bases identical to TRBD1. Germline V lookup: CDR1 SGHDT, CDR2 YYEEEE. CDR3 length: 16 residues. With 2 bases clipped from V and 4 bases from J, the junction kept 8 bases outside the gene matches. The variable domain in full, with the rest retrieved from reference TRBV5-6 and TRBJ1-2, is DAGVTQSPTHLIKTRGQQVTLRCSPKSGHDTVSWYQQALGQGPQFIFQYYEEEERQRGNFPDRFSGHQFPNYSSELNVNALLLGDSALYLCASSFLTGGLFYGYTFGSGTRLTVV.

This clone appeared once. CDR3 residues: CASSPPGGRGNQPQHF. CDR3 in DNA: TGTGCCAGCTCACCACCGGGAGGCAGGGGGAATCAGCCCCAGCATTTT. The rearrangement links TRBV18 to TRBJ1-5; 7 bases agree with TRBD1. The V and J ends lost 0 bases and 4 bases, in that order; junction bases with no gene match: 6. CDR1 and CDR2 from the germline V gene are KGHSH and LQKENI. This CDR3 spans 16 amino acids.